A selection of T cell receptor beta chains follows, all from one sample in a study of blood T cell repertoires in COVID-19. The protocol was immunoSEQ multiplex PCR, while the TCRdb copy is restricted to in-frame clones and leaves out a portion. The sample has 100,000 or so clones; approximately 89% are singletons. The sequencing input was peripheral blood. The receptors originated from a man in his sixties with acute or convalescent COVID-19. Each CDR3 is given with its conserved first and last residue. Each record gives: clone size, CDR3 length, D gene, V gene, J gene, CDR3 DNA, CDR3 protein. D genes are given only for firm matches. Only part of the rows carry a size: once, few, many, or a class if the clone is expanded.

clone_size: .; cdr3_length: 15; d_call: .; v_call: TRBV2; j_call: TRBJ2-1; cdr3_nt: TGTGCCAGCACCCCATCGGGATTAGTCTACAATGAGCAGTTCTTC; cdr3_aa: CASTPSGLVYNEQFF
clone_size: .; cdr3_length: 12; d_call: .; v_call: TRBV5-8; j_call: TRBJ1-5; cdr3_nt: TGTGCCAGCAGCGGGGTCAGAGGAGGCCAGCATTTT; cdr3_aa: CASSGVRGGQHF
clone_size: .; cdr3_length: 17; d_call: TRBD2; v_call: TRBV7-8; j_call: TRBJ2-5; cdr3_nt: TGTGCCAGCAGCTTAGTTGGACGCGGGAGAATGGAAGAGACCCAGTACTTC; cdr3_aa: CASSLVGRGRMEETQYF
clone_size: .; cdr3_length: 14; d_call: .; v_call: TRBV19; j_call: TRBJ2-3; cdr3_nt: TGTGCCAGTGGGGCGGGGCAGGGCACAGATACGCAGTATTTT; cdr3_aa: CASGAGQGTDTQYF
clone_size: .; cdr3_length: 15; d_call: .; v_call: TRBV7-2; j_call: TRBJ1-6; cdr3_nt: TGTGCCAGCACCTTAAGTCTTGGGGCTAATACTCCCCTCCACTTT; cdr3_aa: CASTLSLGANTPLHF
clone_size: .; cdr3_length: 15; d_call: .; v_call: TRBV5-1; j_call: TRBJ2-3; cdr3_nt: TGCGCCAGCAGGCCGGACAGCAAGCGCACAGATACGCAGTATTTT; cdr3_aa: CASRPDSKRTDTQYF
clone_size: .; cdr3_length: 16; d_call: TRBD2; v_call: TRBV7-2; j_call: TRBJ2-1; cdr3_nt: TGTGCCAGCAGCTCATATAGCGGGAGTCGCATCAATGAGCAGTTCTTC; cdr3_aa: CASSSYSGSRINEQFF
clone_size: .; cdr3_length: 15; d_call: TRBD1; v_call: TRBV3-1/TRBV3-2; j_call: TRBJ2-3; cdr3_nt: TGTGCCAGCAGCCAAGTGGGCCAGGGGGCAGATACGCAGTATTTT; cdr3_aa: CASSQVGQGADTQYF
clone_size: .; cdr3_length: 13; d_call: .; v_call: TRBV9; j_call: TRBJ2-5; cdr3_nt: TGTGCCAGCAACCCTAGAGGCCAAGAGACCCAGTACTTC; cdr3_aa: CASNPRGQETQYF
clone_size: .; cdr3_length: 15; d_call: .; v_call: TRBV5-1; j_call: TRBJ1-1; cdr3_nt: TGCGCCAGCAGTGTTCCGGGACTCCGGAACACTGAAGCTTTCTTT; cdr3_aa: CASSVPGLRNTEAFF
clone_size: .; cdr3_length: 15; d_call: TRBD2; v_call: TRBV10-1; j_call: TRBJ2-1; cdr3_nt: TGCGCCAGCAGCCCGACTAGCGGGATCGGCGATGAGCAGTTCTTC; cdr3_aa: CASSPTSGIGDEQFF
clone_size: .; cdr3_length: 13; d_call: .; v_call: TRBV3-1/TRBV3-2; j_call: TRBJ1-1; cdr3_nt: TGTGCCAGCAGCCACTATGCTCGCACTGAAGCTTTCTTT; cdr3_aa: CASSHYARTEAFF
clone_size: .; cdr3_length: 14; d_call: .; v_call: TRBV19; j_call: TRBJ2-7; cdr3_nt: TGTGCCAGTAGTATTCAGGGGGGCTCCTACGAGCAGTACTTC; cdr3_aa: CASSIQGGSYEQYF
clone_size: .; cdr3_length: 12; d_call: .; v_call: TRBV5-1; j_call: TRBJ1-1; cdr3_nt: TGCGCCAGCAGCCGAAGCGGGGTTGAAGCTTTCTTT; cdr3_aa: CASSRSGVEAFF
clone_size: .; cdr3_length: 17; d_call: .; v_call: TRBV21-1; j_call: TRBJ2-7; cdr3_nt: TGTGCCAGCAGCAAAAAAGTAGCTTGGACAGTTTCCTACGAGCAGTACTTC; cdr3_aa: CASSKKVAWTVSYEQYF
clone_size: .; cdr3_length: 15; d_call: TRBD1; v_call: TRBV6-5; j_call: TRBJ1-1; cdr3_nt: TGTGCCAGCGACCGCTCCGGGACAGGGAACACTGAAGCTTTCTTT; cdr3_aa: CASDRSGTGNTEAFF
clone_size: once; cdr3_length: 12; d_call: .; v_call: TRBV2; j_call: TRBJ1-4; cdr3_nt: TGTGCCAGCAGTGAATCGGGAAAATGGCTGTTTTTT; cdr3_aa: CASSESGKWLFF
clone_size: .; cdr3_length: 18; d_call: .; v_call: TRBV12-2; j_call: TRBJ2-1; cdr3_nt: TGTGCAAGTCGCTTAGGTGGGGGCCGGCAGTCCTCCTACAATGAGCAGTTCTTC; cdr3_aa: CASRLGGGRQSSYNEQFF
clone_size: .; cdr3_length: 16; d_call: TRBD1; v_call: TRBV3-1/TRBV3-2; j_call: TRBJ2-1; cdr3_nt: TGTGCCAGCAGCCAAGCGGGCAGGGGGCTTTACAATGAGCAGTTCTTC; cdr3_aa: CASSQAGRGLYNEQFF
clone_size: .; cdr3_length: 16; d_call: TRBD1; v_call: TRBV24-1; j_call: TRBJ2-2; cdr3_nt: TGTGCCACCAGTGACTATCCAGGGGGCAACACCGGGGAGCTGTTTTTT; cdr3_aa: CATSDYPGGNTGELFF
clone_size: .; cdr3_length: 14; d_call: .; v_call: TRBV15; j_call: TRBJ2-1; cdr3_nt: TGTGCCACCAGCAGAGATCCAGCGGCCAATGAGCAGTTCTTC; cdr3_aa: CATSRDPAANEQFF
clone_size: .; cdr3_length: 14; d_call: TRBD1; v_call: TRBV4-2; j_call: TRBJ2-7; cdr3_nt: TGTGCCAGCAGCCAGGACAGGGTTGCCTACGAGCAGTACTTC; cdr3_aa: CASSQDRVAYEQYF
clone_size: .; cdr3_length: 13; d_call: .; v_call: TRBV6-5; j_call: TRBJ1-5; cdr3_nt: TGTGCCAGCGTGCGGGACCTGAGAGAGCCCCAGCATTTT; cdr3_aa: CASVRDLREPQHF
clone_size: .; cdr3_length: 14; d_call: TRBD2; v_call: TRBV5-1; j_call: TRBJ2-1; cdr3_nt: TGCGCCAGCAGTCAGGGGACTAGCGGGAGGATGGAGTTCTTC; cdr3_aa: CASSQGTSGRMEFF
clone_size: .; cdr3_length: 16; d_call: TRBD1; v_call: TRBV24-1; j_call: TRBJ2-1; cdr3_nt: TGTGCCACCAGTGATGCAGGGACAGGGGTCGAGAATGAGCAGTTCTTC; cdr3_aa: CATSDAGTGVENEQFF
clone_size: .; cdr3_length: 17; d_call: .; v_call: TRBV27; j_call: TRBJ2-2; cdr3_nt: TGTGCCAGCAGTTTGCGCCCCCCGGGACTCAACACCGGGGAGCTGTTTTTT; cdr3_aa: CASSLRPPGLNTGELFF